These 3 T cell receptor beta chains were all obtained from the same sample, sequenced in a study of blood T cell repertoires in COVID-19. Libraries were prepared by immunoSEQ multiplex PCR; TCRdb keeps only in-frame clonotypes and omits some of them. There are 350,000 to 400,000 clones in the sample; approximately 89% occur only once, and less than 2% lies in the top ten. Sample: PBMCs or T cells enriched from blood (not recorded which). The receptors here all came from a woman in her twenties or thirties who had recovered from COVID-19.

This clone was observed a single time. The rearrangement joins TRBV7-9 to TRBJ1-5; TRBD1 matches 8 bases. The germline V gene encodes CDR1 SEHNR and CDR2 FQNEAQ (reference sequence). The CDR3 runs to 14 residues. Trimming at V came to 5 bases and at J to 9 bases, leaving 9 bases not matched to a gene. CDR3 sequence (DNA): TGTGCCAGCAGCCCCGGACAGGGTAGTGGGCCCCAGCATTTT. Translating it yields CASSPGQGSGPQHF.

The chain is built from TRBV30 and TRBJ2-1, with D possibly matching TRBD2 (6 bases). Germline V gene sequence: CDR1 GTSNPN, CDR2 SVGIG (reference sequence). The CDR3 runs 13 residues. V lost 1 base and J 4 bases, leaving 8 bases between the germline ends. The chain's CDR3 is CAWSAGLYNEQFF. CDR3 nucleotide sequence: TGTGCCTGGAGTGCGGGACTGTACAATGAGCAGTTCTTC. Based on the CDR3 plus reference TRBV30 and TRBJ2-1, the full variable domain is SQTIHQWPATLVQPVGSPLSLECTVEGTSNPNLYWYRQAAGRGLQLLFYSVGIGQISSEVPQNLSASRPQDRQFILSSKKLLLSDSGFYLCAWSAGLYNEQFFGPGTRLTVL.

The chain is built from TRBV2 and TRBJ1-2; 9 bases match TRBD1. In germline, CDR1 is SNHLY, CDR2 FYNNEI. V shed 6 bases and J 8 bases; nucleotides not matched to a gene: 7. The CDR3 is 13 amino acids. Here the CDR3 reads CASSPRTGAGYTF. For the CDR3, the DNA is TGTGCCAGCAGCCCAAGGACAGGGGCCGGCTACACCTTC.